Listed here is a single TCR beta chain. One entry per CDR3 protein results from TCRdb running MiXCR on the 5' RACE reads. Of 500,000 to 650,000 distinct CDR3 sequences in the sample, about 17% were seen once. This entry comes from a study of T cells after yellow fever vaccination. This clonotype originated in a young man who received the YFV17D yellow fever vaccine. This material consisted of PBMCs, taken about 5 days after the first yellow fever vaccination.

The CDR3 region is CASSNTGADGYTF. The CDR3, as DNA: TGTGCCAGCAGCAACACGGGGGCGGATGGCTACACCTTC. The genes are TRBV5-4 and TRBJ1-2; D possibly corresponds to TRBD1 (6 bases). Germline values: CDR1 SGHNT, CDR2 YYREEE (reference sequence). CDR3 length: 13 amino acids. The V end was cut by 4 bases, the J end by 6 bases, with 13 bases between.